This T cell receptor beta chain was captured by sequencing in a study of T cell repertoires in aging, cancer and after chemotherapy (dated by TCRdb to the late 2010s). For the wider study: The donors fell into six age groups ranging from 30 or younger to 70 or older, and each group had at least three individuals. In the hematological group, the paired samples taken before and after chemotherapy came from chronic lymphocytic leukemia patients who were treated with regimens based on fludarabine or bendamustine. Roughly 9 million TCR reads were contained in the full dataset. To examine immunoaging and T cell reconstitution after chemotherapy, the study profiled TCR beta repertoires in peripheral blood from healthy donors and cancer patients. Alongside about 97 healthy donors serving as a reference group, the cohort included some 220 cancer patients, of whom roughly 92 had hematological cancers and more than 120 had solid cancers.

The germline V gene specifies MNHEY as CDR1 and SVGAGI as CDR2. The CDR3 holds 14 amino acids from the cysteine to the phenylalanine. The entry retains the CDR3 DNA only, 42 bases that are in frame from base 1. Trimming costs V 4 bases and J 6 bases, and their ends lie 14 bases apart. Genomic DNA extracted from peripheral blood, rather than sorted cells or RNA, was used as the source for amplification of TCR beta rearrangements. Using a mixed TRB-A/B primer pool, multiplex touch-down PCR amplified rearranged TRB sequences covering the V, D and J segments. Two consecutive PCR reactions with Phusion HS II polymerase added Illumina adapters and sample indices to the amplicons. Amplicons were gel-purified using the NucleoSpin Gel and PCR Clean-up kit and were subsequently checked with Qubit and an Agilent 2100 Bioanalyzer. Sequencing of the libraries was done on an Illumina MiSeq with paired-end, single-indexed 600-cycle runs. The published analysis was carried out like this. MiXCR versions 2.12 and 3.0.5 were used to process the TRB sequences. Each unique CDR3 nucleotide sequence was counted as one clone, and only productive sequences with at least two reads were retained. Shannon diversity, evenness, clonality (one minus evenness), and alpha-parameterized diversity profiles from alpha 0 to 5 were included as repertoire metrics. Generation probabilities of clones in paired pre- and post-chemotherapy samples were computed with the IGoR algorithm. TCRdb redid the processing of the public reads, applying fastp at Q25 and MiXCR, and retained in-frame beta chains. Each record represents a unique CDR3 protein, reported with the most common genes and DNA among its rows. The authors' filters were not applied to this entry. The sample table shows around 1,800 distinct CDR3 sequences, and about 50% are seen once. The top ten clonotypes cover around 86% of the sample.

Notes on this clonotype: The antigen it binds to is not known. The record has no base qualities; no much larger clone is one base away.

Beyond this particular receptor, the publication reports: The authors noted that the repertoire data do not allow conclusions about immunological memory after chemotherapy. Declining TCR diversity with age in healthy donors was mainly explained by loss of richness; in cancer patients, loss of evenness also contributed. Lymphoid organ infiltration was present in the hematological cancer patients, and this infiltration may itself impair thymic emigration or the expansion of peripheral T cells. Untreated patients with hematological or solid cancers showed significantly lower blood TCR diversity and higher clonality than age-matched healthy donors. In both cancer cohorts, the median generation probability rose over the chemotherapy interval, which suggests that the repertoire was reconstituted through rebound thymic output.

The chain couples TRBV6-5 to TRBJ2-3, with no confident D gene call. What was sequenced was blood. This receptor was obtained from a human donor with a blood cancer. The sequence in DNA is TGTGCCAGCAGTTTTCGGGTGGTGCAGGATACGCAGTATTTT. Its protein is CASSFRVVQDTQYF.